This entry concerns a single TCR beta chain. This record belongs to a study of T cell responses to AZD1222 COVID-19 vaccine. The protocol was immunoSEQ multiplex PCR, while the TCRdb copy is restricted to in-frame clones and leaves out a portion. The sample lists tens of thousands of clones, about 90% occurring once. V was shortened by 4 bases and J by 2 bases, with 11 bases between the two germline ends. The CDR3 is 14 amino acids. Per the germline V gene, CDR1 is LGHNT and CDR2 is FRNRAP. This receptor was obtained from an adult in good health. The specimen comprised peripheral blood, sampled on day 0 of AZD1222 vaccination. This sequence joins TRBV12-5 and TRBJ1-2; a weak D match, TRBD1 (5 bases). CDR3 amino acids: CASGSGDWNYGYTF. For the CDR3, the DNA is TGTGCTAGTGGTTCCGGGGACTGGAACTATGGCTACACCTTC.